A single sample gave rise to the 9 T cell receptor beta chains below, sequenced in a study of T-cell memory formation after mild COVID-19. MiXCR, applied by TCRdb to the 5' RACE reads, yields one record per CDR3 protein. The sample lists 200,000 to 250,000 distinct CDR3 sequences, around 25% occurring once. Sequenced material: PBMCs or a T cell subset sorted from them (not recorded which). The source is an adult woman who had mild COVID-19 (a few samples of this study predate the infection). Cell type and time point are not known.

This clonotype was counted a few times. V gene TRBV29-1 combines with J gene TRBJ2-1; D is unclear. Trimming cost V 7 bases and J 8 bases, with 9 bases left between them. The CDR3 length is 10 residues. Germline-derived CDR1 and CDR2 are SQVTM and ANQGSEA. CDR3 region: CSAALDEQFF. DNA of the CDR3: TGCAGCGCCGCCCTGGATGAGCAGTTCTTC.

This clonotype was seen only a few times. The chain employs TRBV7-9 and TRBJ2-2, with D hard to call. The CDR3 extends over 16 amino acids. Trimming cost V 1 base and J 1 base, with 10 bases left between them. From germline, CDR1 is SEHNR and CDR2 FQNEAQ (reference sequence). The CDR3 loop reads CASSLEGTLNTGELFF. Here the CDR3 DNA reads TGTGCCAGCAGCTTAGAGGGAACTTTGAACACCGGGGAGCTGTTTTTT.

This clonotype was seen a handful of times. The chain uses TRBV5-6 and TRBJ2-1; TRBD2 is a possible D gene (6 bases). In germline, CDR1 is SGHDT, CDR2 YYEEEE. The CDR3 covers 14 residues. V dropped 0 bases and J dropped 4 bases, with 8 bases sitting between them. The CDR3: CASSLGTTYNEQFF. The CDR3 DNA reads as TGTGCCAGCAGCTTGGGGACTACTTACAATGAGCAGTTCTTC.

This chain joins TRBV7-9 and TRBJ2-1; D is possibly TRBD1 (5 bases). V lost 1 base and J lost 8, with 15 bases in between. The CDR3 sequence is 15 residues long. Germline CDR1 SEHNR, CDR2 FQNEAQ (reference sequence). The DNA for the CDR3 is TGTGCCAGCAGCTTAGAAGCATTTGGGGCCGATGAGCAGTTCTTC. Encoded protein: CASSLEAFGADEQFF.

V usage is TRBV6-5 and J usage is TRBJ2-2; D might be TRBD1 (6 bases). The V end was cut by 5 bases, the J end by 5 bases, with 15 bases between. The CDR3 has 15 amino acids. Germline V gene data show CDR1 as MNHEY and CDR2 as SVGAGI. CDR3 DNA: TGTGCCAGCAGTCCGTTGCGGACAGCAACCGGGGAGCTGTTTTTT. Protein: CASSPLRTATGELFF.

The chain recombines TRBV29-1 with TRBJ2-3; D may be TRBD1 (5 bases). In germline, CDR1 is SQVTM, CDR2 ANQGSEA. Between the trimmed V and J ends, which lost 2 bases and 4 bases, there was a span of 7 bases. The CDR3 totals 12 residues. DNA for the CDR3: TGCAGCGTTGAACAGGGCCCAGATACGCAGTATTTT. The encoded protein is CSVEQGPDTQYF.

V and J are TRBV29-1 and TRBJ2-7; 9 bases match TRBD1. The CDR3 consists of 13 residues. V was clipped by 6 bases and J by 6 bases; unmatched bases: 9. CDR1 SQVTM and CDR2 ANQGSEA come from the germline V gene. The CDR3 loop reads CSVSRDRVSEQYF. DNA for the CDR3: TGCAGCGTATCCCGGGACAGGGTAAGCGAGCAGTACTTC.

This clonotype appeared many times. This chain uses TRBV5-1 with TRBJ2-1; TRBD2 matches at 8 bases. The CDR3 totals 18 residues. CDR1 SGHRS and CDR2 YFSETQ come from the germline V gene. V was pared by 0 bases and J by 0 bases, with 8 bases of the junction left unmatched. CDR3 sequence: CASSLDGGAHNSYNEQFF. In DNA, the CDR3 is TGCGCCAGCAGCTTGGACGGGGGGGCCCATAACTCCTACAATGAGCAGTTCTTC.

The chain has TRBV7-9 and TRBJ2-4; 8 bases align to TRBD1. Germline V gives CDR1 SEHNR, CDR2 FQNEAQ (reference sequence). The CDR3 sequence is 17 residues long. Trimming at V came to 10 bases and at J to 1 base, leaving 15 bases not matched to a gene. The CDR3 sequence: CAIAGQGPPGAKNIQYF. The CDR3 DNA sequence: TGTGCCATCGCCGGACAGGGCCCCCCCGGCGCCAAAAACATTCAGTACTTC.